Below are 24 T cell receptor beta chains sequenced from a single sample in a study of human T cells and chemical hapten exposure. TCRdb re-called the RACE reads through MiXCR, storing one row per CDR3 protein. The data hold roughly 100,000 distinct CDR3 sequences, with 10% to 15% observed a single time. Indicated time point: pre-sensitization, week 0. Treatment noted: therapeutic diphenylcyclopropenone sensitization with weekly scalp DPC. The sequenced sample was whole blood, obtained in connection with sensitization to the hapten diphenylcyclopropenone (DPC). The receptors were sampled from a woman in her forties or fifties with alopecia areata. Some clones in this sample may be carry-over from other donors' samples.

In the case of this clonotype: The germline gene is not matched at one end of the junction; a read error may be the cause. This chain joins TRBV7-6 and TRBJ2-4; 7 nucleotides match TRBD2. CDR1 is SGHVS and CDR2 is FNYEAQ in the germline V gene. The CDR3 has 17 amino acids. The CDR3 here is CASSLEDTRLAENIQYF. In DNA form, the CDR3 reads TGTGCCAGCAGCTTAGAGGACACCAGACTAGCCGAAAACATTCAGTACTTC.

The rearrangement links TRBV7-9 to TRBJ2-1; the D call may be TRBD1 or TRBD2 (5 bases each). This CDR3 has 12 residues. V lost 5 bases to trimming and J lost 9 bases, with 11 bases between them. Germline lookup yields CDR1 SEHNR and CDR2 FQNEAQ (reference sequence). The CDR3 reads CASSRDPSEQFF. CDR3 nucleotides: TGTGCCAGCAGCCGGGACCCCAGTGAGCAGTTCTTC.

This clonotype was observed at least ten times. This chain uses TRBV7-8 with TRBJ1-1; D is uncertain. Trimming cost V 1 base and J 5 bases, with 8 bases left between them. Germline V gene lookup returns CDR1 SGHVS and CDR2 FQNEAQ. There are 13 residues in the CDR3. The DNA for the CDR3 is TGTGCCAGCAGCTTAGGTGGGAGAACTGAAGCTTTCTTT. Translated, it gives CASSLGGRTEAFF.

CDR3 sequence: CASSNSPGTLDNSPLHF. CDR3 DNA sequence: TGCGCCAGCAGCAACAGCCCCGGGACACTAGACAATTCACCCCTCCACTTT. The V call is TRBV5-1, the J call TRBJ1-6, with a weak D call TRBD1 (6 bases). Deletions cut 4 bases from V and 7 bases from J, with 21 bases between. CDR1 is SGHRS and CDR2 is YFSETQ in the germline V gene. This CDR3 region has 17 residues.

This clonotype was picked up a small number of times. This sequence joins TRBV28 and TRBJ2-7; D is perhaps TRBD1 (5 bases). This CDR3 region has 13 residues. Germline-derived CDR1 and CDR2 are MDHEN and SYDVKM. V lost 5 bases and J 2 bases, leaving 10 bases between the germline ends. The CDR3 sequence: CASSLPRAYEQYF. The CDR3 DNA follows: TGTGCCAGCAGTCTTCCCAGGGCCTACGAGCAGTACTTC.

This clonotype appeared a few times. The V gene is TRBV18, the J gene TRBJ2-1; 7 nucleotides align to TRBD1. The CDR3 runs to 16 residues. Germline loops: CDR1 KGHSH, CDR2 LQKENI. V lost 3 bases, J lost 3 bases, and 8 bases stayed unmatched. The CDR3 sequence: CASSPWDSLDYNEQFF. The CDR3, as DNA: TGTGCCAGCTCACCGTGGGACAGCTTGGACTACAATGAGCAGTTCTTC.

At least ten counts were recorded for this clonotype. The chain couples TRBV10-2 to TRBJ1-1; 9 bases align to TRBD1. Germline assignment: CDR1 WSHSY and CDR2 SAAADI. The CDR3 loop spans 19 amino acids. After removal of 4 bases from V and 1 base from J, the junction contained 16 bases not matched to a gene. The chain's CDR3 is CASSADRPGQGTENTEAFF. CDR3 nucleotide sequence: TGCGCCAGCAGTGCAGACCGTCCGGGACAGGGAACGGAGAACACTGAAGCTTTCTTT.

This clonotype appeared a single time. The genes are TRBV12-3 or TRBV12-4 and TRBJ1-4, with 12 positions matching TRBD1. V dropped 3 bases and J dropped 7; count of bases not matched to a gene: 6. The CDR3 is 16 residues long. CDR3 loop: CASSLGTGGGGEKLFF. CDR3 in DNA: TGTGCCAGCAGTTTGGGGACAGGGGGCGGCGGTGAAAAACTGTTTTTT.

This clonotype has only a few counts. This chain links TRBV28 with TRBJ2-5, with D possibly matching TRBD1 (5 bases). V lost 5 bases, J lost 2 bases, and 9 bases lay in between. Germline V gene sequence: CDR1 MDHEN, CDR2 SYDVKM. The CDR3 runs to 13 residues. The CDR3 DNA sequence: TGTGCCAGCAGTCGACAGCAGCAAGAGACCCAGTACTTC. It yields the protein CASSRQQQETQYF.

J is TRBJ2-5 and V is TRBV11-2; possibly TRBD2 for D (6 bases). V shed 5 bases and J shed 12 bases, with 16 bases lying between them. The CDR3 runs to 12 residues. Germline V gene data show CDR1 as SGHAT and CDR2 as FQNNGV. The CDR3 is CASSIGEAAKYF. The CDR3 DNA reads TGTGCCAGCAGCATCGGGGAGGCGGCCAAGTACTTC.

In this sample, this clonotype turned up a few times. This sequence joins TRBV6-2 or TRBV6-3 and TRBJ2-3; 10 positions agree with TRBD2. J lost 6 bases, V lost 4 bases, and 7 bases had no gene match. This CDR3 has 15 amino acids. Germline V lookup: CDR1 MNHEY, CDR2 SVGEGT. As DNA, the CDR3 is TGTGCCAGCAGTTGGGGAGCGGGGGGGCCGGATACGCAGTATTTT. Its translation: CASSWGAGGPDTQYF.

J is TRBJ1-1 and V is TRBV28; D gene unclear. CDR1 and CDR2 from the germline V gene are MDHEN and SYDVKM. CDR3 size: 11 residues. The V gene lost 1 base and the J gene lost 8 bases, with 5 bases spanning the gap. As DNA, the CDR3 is TGTGCCAGCAGTTTATCGCGCGAAGCTTTCTTT. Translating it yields CASSLSREAFF.

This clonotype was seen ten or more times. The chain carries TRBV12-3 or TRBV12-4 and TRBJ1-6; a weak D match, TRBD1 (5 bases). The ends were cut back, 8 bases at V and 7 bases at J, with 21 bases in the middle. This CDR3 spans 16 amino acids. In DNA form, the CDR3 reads TGTGCCAGCCGCCTCACGTCCGCCGGGGCAAATTCACCCCTCCACTTT. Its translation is CASRLTSAGANSPLHF.

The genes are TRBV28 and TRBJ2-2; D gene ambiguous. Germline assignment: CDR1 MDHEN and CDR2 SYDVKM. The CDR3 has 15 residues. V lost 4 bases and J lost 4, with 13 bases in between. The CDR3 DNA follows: TGTGCCAGCAGTTCCGCCGTAGTAGCCACCGGGGAGCTGTTTTTT. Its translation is CASSSAVVATGELFF.

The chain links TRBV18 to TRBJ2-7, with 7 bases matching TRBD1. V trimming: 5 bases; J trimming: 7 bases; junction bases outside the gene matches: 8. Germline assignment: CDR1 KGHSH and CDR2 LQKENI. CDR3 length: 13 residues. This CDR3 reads CASSSFQGEEQYF. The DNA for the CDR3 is TGTGCCAGCTCATCCTTTCAGGGGGAAGAGCAGTACTTC.

The CDR3: CASSPTSGRFEQYF. In nucleotides, the CDR3 is TGTGCCAGCAGTCCGACTAGCGGGAGGTTCGAGCAGTACTTC. The genes are TRBV27 and TRBJ2-7, with 13 bases lining up with TRBD2. With V trimmed by 5 bases and J by 6 bases, 4 bases remained unmatched. Germline loops: CDR1 MNHEY, CDR2 SMNVEV (reference sequence). CDR3 length equals 14 residues.

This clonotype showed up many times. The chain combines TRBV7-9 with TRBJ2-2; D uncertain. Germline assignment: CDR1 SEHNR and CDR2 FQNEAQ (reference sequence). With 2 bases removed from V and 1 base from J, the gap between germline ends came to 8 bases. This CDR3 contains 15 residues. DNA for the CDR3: TGTGCCAGCAGCTTACTGGGGATGAACACCGGGGAGCTGTTTTTT. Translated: CASSLLGMNTGELFF.

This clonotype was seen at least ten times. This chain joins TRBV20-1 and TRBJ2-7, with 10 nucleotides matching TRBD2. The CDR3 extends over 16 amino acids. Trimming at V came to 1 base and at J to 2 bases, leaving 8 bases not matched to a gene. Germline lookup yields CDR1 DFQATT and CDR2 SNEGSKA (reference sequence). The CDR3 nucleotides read TGCAGTGCTAGAGGTGCAAGCGGGGGGGCCGCCTACGAGCAGTACTTC. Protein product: CSARGASGGAAYEQYF.

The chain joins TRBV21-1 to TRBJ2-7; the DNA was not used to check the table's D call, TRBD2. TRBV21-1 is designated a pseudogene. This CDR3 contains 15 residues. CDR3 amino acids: CASSRGLAGQYEQYF. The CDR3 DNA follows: TGTGCCAGCAGCAGGGGACTAGCGGGGCAATACGAGCAGTACTTC.

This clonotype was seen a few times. CDR3 DNA: TGTGCCAGCAGCCCCACCCCCCTAGCGGGGGCGAGGGAGACCCAGTACTTC. Translating gives CASSPTPLAGARETQYF. The chain employs TRBV7-9 and TRBJ2-5, with 10 bases lining up with TRBD2. This CDR3 is 17 amino acids long. After removal of 5 bases from V and 5 bases from J, the junction contained 14 bases not matched to a gene. The germline V gene encodes CDR1 SEHNR and CDR2 FQNEAQ (reference sequence).

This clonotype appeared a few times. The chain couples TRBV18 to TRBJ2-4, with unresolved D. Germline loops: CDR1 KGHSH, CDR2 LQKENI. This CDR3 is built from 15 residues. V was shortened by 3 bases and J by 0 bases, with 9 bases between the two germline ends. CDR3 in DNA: TGTGCCAGCTCACCGAACGCAGTAGCCAAAAACATTCAGTACTTC. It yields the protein CASSPNAVAKNIQYF.

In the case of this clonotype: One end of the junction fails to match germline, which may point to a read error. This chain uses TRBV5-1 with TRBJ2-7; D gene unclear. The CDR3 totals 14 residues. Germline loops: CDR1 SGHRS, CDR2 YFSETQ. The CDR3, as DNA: TGCACCAGCAGCTTGGTTTCATTTACCTACGAGCAGTACTTC. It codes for CTSSLVSFTYEQYF.

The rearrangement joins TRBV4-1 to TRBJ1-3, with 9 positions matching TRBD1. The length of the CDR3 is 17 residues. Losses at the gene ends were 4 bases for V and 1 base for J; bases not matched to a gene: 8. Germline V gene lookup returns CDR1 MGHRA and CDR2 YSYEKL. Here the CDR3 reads CASSLRQGGSSGNTIYF. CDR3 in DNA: TGCGCCAGCAGCCTCAGACAGGGGGGCTCGTCTGGAAACACCATATATTTT.

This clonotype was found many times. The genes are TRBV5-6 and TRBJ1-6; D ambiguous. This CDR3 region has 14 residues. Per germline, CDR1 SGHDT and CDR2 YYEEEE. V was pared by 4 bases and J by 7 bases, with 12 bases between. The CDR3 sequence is CASSLRSLNSPLHF. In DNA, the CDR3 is TGTGCCAGCAGCCTGCGATCTCTGAATTCACCCCTCCACTTT.